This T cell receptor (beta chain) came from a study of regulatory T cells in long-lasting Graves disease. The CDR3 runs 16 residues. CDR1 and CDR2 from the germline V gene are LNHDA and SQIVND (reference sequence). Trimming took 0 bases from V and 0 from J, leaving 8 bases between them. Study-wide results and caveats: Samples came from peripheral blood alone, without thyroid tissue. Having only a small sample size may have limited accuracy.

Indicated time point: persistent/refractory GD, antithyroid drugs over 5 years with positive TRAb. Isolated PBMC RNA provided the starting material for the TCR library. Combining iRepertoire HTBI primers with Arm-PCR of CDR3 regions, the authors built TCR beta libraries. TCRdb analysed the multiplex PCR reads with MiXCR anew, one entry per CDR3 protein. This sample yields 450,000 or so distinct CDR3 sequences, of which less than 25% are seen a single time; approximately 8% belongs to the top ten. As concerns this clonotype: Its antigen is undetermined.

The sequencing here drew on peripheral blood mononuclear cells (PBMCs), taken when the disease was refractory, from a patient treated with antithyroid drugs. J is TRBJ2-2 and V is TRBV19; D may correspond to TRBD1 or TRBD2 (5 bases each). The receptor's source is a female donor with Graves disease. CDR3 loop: CASSIDGTPNTGELFF. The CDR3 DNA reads TGTGCCAGTAGTATAGACGGGACGCCGAACACCGGGGAGCTGTTTTTT.